Each of the 8 T cell receptor beta chains below was sequenced from the same sample in a study of human T cells and chemical hapten exposure. Each CDR3 protein gets one entry after TCRdb re-called the RACE reads with MiXCR. Found here are about 39,000 distinct CDR3 sequences, 12% of them singletons; the top ten hold about 2.3%. This sample's time point: patch test 3, about 24 weeks after DPC sensitization. The treatment: therapeutic diphenylcyclopropenone sensitization with weekly scalp DPC. The template was total RNA from unfractionated whole blood. This material consisted of whole blood, taken in connection with sensitization to the hapten diphenylcyclopropenone (DPC). The origin of the receptors is a woman aged 40 to 50 with alopecia areata. Some clones in this sample may be carry-over from other donors' samples.

This chain uses TRBV7-9 with TRBJ1-4, with D perhaps TRBD1 (6 bases). The CDR3 is made up of 15 amino acids. V shed 4 bases and J shed 6 bases, with 15 bases lying between them. CDR1 and CDR2 from the germline V gene are SEHNR and FQNEAQ (reference sequence). CDR3 amino acids: CASSSQTGGHEKLFF. Here the CDR3 DNA reads TGTGCCAGCAGCTCTCAGACAGGAGGACATGAAAAACTGTTTTTT.

This clonotype was seen only a few times. The genes are TRBV29-1 and TRBJ2-1; 8 bases are shared with TRBD1. The V gene's germline CDR1 is SQVTM and CDR2 ANQGSEA. The CDR3 sequence is 15 residues long. The junction had 7 bases not matched to a gene; V was cut back by 6 bases and J by 0 bases. CDR3 DNA sequence: TGCAGCGTCCCGGGCAGGGGGCTCTCCTACAATGAGCAGTTCTTC. The encoded protein is CSVPGRGLSYNEQFF.

On this clonotype: One base away lies a much larger clone, so this may be a sequencing read error. The CDR3 sequence is CARSTRLGSHQPQHF. CDR3 nucleotide sequence: TGTGCCCGTAGTACCCGCCTAGGCAGCCATCAGCCCCAGCATTTT. The rearrangement links TRBV19 to TRBJ1-5; no clear D. The CDR3 is made up of 15 amino acids. Germline V gene lookup returns CDR1 LNHDA and CDR2 SQIVND (reference sequence).

This clonotype was counted ten times or more. This chain joins TRBV18 and TRBJ2-3, with 8 bases lining up with TRBD2. J gave up 9 bases and V 6 bases, and 11 bases lay outside the gene matches. The germline CDR1 and CDR2 sequences are KGHSH and LQKENI. The CDR3 covers 14 residues. CDR3 in DNA: TGTGCCAGCTCTCCCGGGAGGGCTCCCGACACGCAGTATTTT. Translation gives CASSPGRAPDTQYF. The full variable domain, rest sourced from reference TRBV18 and TRBJ2-3, is NAGVMQNPRHLVRRRGQEARLRCSPMKGHSHVYWYRQLPEEGLKFMVYLQKENIIDESGMPKERFSAEFPKEGPSILRIQQVVRGDSAAYFCASSPGRAPDTQYFGPGTRLTVL.

This clonotype was detected many times. The rearrangement links TRBV11-3 to TRBJ2-7; 9 nucleotides match TRBD1. The germline gives CDR1 SGHNT, CDR2 YENEEA. V was clipped by 3 bases and J by 5 bases; unmatched bases: 5. The CDR3 contains 14 residues. The CDR3 sequence is CASSFRQGGHEQYF. The DNA for the CDR3 is TGTGCCAGCAGCTTCCGACAGGGGGGCCACGAGCAGTACTTC. The full variable domain, rest sourced from reference TRBV11-3 and TRBJ2-7, is EAGVVQSPRYKIIEKKQPVAFWCNPISGHNTLYWYLQNLGQGPELLIRYENEEAVDDSQLPKDRFSAERLKGVDSTLKIQPAELGDSAVYLCASSFRQGGHEQYFGPGTRLTVT.

This clonotype was found a few times. The V call is TRBV28, the J call TRBJ2-7; D is possibly TRBD1 (5 bases). Between the trimmed V and J ends, which lost 10 bases and 2 bases, there was a span of 12 bases. The CDR3 is 12 amino acids. CDR1 MDHEN and CDR2 SYDVKM come from the germline V gene. The CDR3 nucleotides read TGTGCCACTAAACAGGAGCCCTACGAGCAGTACTTC. Its protein product is CATKQEPYEQYF. The entire variable domain, with the rest obtained from reference TRBV28 and TRBJ2-7, is as follows: DVKVTQSSRYLVKRTGEKVFLECVQDMDHENMFWYRQDPGLGLRLIYFSYDVKMKEKGDIPEGYSVSREKKERFSLILESASTNQTSMYLCATKQEPYEQYFGPGTRLTVT.

This clonotype was counted many times. CDR3 sequence reads: CSLVWGQETQYF. The CDR3 nucleotides read TGCAGCCTAGTTTGGGGGCAAGAGACCCAGTACTTC. The rearrangement joins TRBV29-1 to TRBJ2-5; tentatively, D is TRBD1 or TRBD2 (5 bases each). Germline V gene data show CDR1 as SQVTM and CDR2 as ANQGSEA. Trimming removed 8 bases at V and 2 bases at J, with 12 bases between. CDR3 length equals 12 residues.

In its sample, this clonotype was seen many times. The rearrangement uses TRBV28 and TRBJ2-7; 7 nucleotides align to TRBD1. Germline CDR1 MDHEN, CDR2 SYDVKM. The V and J ends lost 7 bases and 7 bases, in that order; junction bases with no gene match: 7. The CDR3 loop spans 12 amino acids. CDR3: CASNLGQAEQYF. CDR3 bases: TGTGCCAGCAATCTTGGACAGGCAGAGCAGTACTTC. Filled out from reference TRBV28 and TRBJ2-7, the complete variable domain reads DVKVTQSSRYLVKRTGEKVFLECVQDMDHENMFWYRQDPGLGLRLIYFSYDVKMKEKGDIPEGYSVSREKKERFSLILESASTNQTSMYLCASNLGQAEQYFGPGTRLTVT.